What follows describes a single TCR beta chain. This specimen comes from a study of cytomegalovirus exposure and HLA in healthy donors. Study summary: Researchers previously reported finding just under 120 million unique TCR beta sequences from roughly 180 million T cells. The early release's HLA-typed donors yielded some 85 million unique TCRs.

Researchers ran the PCR with 60 Vbeta and 13 Jbeta primers. TCRdb's table, derived via immunoSEQ multiplex PCR, lists solely in-frame clones and lacks some. This sample has 150,000 to 180,000 clones, with 65% to 85% found just once. Sequenced: PBMCs. The receptor comes from a man between 18 and 29 years old in good health and CMV-seronegative.

The CDR3 coding sequence is TGTGCCAGTAGTTACAGACAGGGAACAGATACGCAGTATTTT. Its protein product is CASSYRQGTDTQYF. The chain couples TRBV19 to TRBJ2-3; TRBD1 matches at 7 bases. In germline, CDR1 is LNHDA, CDR2 SQIVND (reference sequence). V was pared by 5 bases and J by 3 bases, with 5 bases of the junction left unmatched. CDR3 size: 14 residues.